This T cell receptor (beta chain) was observed in a study of T cells in Graves' hyperthyroidism and ophthalmopathy. Study-wide results and limits: Through a model of 13 V-J features, ophthalmopathy was separated from stable hyperthyroidism.

The table lists this clonotype with a few counts. What it recognizes is unknown. Deletions cut 5 bases from V and 2 bases from J, with 19 bases between. The CDR3 has 16 amino acids. The germline V gene has CDR1 SGHVS and CDR2 FNYEAQ. Authors of the study amplified TCR beta CDR3 regions from RNA transcripts. HTBI primers drove first-round RT-PCR of the TCR CDR3. TCRdb re-called the multiplex PCR reads with MiXCR, one entry per CDR3 protein. The table lists about 520,000 distinct CDR3 sequences, around 21% of them singletons. The definition of stable Graves' hyperthyroidism was no ophthalmopathy progression within 18 months. Newly diagnosed hyperthyroidism patients aged 18 to 65 years had disease lasting under 2 months. Clinicians diagnosed patients from clinical symptoms, serum thyroxine and TRAb, thyroid ultrasound and orbital computed tomography.

The TCR comes from a man between 18 and 29 years old with Graves' hyperthyroidism. V gene TRBV7-6 combines with J gene TRBJ2-7; either TRBD1 or TRBD2 may supply D (6 bases each). The sample consisted of blood. CDR3 sequence: CASSIDQGRSPYEQYF. The CDR3 nucleotides read TGTGCCAGCAGCATCGACCAGGGGAGGAGCCCCTACGAGCAGTACTTC.